A single sample gave rise to the 16 T cell receptor beta chains below, sequenced in a study of vaccination and CD4 T cells after COVID-19. Their target antigens are unknown. As for treatment: roughly 10-day PBMC culture with coronavirus spike peptide pools or control peptides (ViraFEST assay). The Oncomine TCR Beta short-read assay was applied to DNA of cultured CD4+ T cells. One entry per CDR3 protein results from TCRdb running MiXCR on the PCR reads. The data show under 20,000 distinct CDR3 sequences, around four fifths seen once. This material consisted of CD4+ T cells from blood, cultured in vitro, taken after SARS-CoV-2 vaccination. These receptor sequences come from a human donor who received a COVID-19 vaccine.

The genes are TRBV7-9 and TRBJ2-6; D gene unclear. Germline V gene data show CDR1 as SEHNR and CDR2 as FQNEAQ (reference sequence). V was clipped by 3 bases and J by 0 bases, with 0 bases between them. This CDR3 region has 13 residues. The DNA of the CDR3 is TGTGCCAGCAGCTTCTCTGGGGCCAACGTCCTGACTTTC. Translation gives CASSFSGANVLTF. The full variable domain, completed using reference TRBV7-9 and TRBJ2-6, is DTGVSQNPRHKITKRGQNVTFRCDPISEHNRLYWYRQTLGQGPEFLTYFQNEAQLEKSRLLSDRFSAERPKGSFSTLEIQRTEQGDSAMYLCASSFSGANVLTFGAGSRLTVL.

V gene TRBV5-1 combines with J gene TRBJ1-6; 7 nucleotides match TRBD1. V lost 1 base to trimming and J lost 5 bases; unmatched junction nucleotides: 15. Germline CDR1 SGHRS, CDR2 YFSETQ. This CDR3 is built from 19 residues. The CDR3 spells CASSLWGLTGTVDNSPLHF. CDR3 bases: TGCGCCAGCAGCTTGTGGGGACTGACCGGGACAGTAGATAATTCACCCCTCCACTTT. The complete variable domain, with remaining parts taken from reference TRBV5-1 and TRBJ1-6, reads KAGVTQTPRYLIKTRGQQVTLSCSPISGHRSVSWYQQTPGQGLQFLFEYFSETQRNKGNFPGRFSGRQFSNSRSEMNVSTLELGDSALYLCASSLWGLTGTVDNSPLHFGNGTRLTVT.

The J gene is TRBJ1-5, the V gene TRBV7-2; tentative D call: TRBD1 (6 bases). CDR3 size: 13 residues. CDR1 and CDR2 from the germline V gene are SGHTA and FQGNSA. With 5 bases removed from V and 5 bases from J, the gap between germline ends came to 10 bases. The CDR3 region has the DNA TGTGCCAGCAGCCAGGGGAGGTATCAGCCCCAGCATTTT. It yields the protein CASSQGRYQPQHF.

This clonotype was seen a single time. V gene TRBV7-9 combines with J gene TRBJ1-6; D is undetermined. V dropped 1 base and J dropped 4 bases, with 20 bases sitting between them. This CDR3 has 19 amino acids. The germline gives CDR1 SEHNR, CDR2 FQNEAQ (reference sequence). The CDR3 nucleotides read TGTGCCAGCAGCTTAGTACGGTCCCTGGGTGGGGTATATAATTCACCCCTCCACTTT. It specifies CASSLVRSLGGVYNSPLHF.

This rearrangement joins TRBV27 to TRBJ1-5; 9 bases are a match to TRBD1. The germline gives CDR1 MNHEY, CDR2 SMNVEV (reference sequence). The CDR3 spans 15 residues. After removal of 4 bases from V and 7 bases from J, the junction contained 8 bases not matched to a gene. CDR3 loop: CASSSSGTGYQPQHF. CDR3 in DNA: TGTGCCAGCAGTTCGTCCGGGACAGGGTACCAGCCCCAGCATTTT.

This clonotype was seen a handful of times. V gene TRBV21-1 combines with J gene TRBJ2-2; the table gives TRBD1 as D, unverified against the DNA. TRBV21-1 is a documented pseudogene. CDR3 length: 15 residues. CDR3 in DNA: TGTGCCAGCAGCGGGACAGGGGAATTGACCGGGGAGCTGTTTTTT. It is translated as CASSGTGELTGELFF.

This clonotype has just one count. The genes are TRBV9 and TRBJ1-6; D is uncertain. Germline V lookup: CDR1 SGDLS, CDR2 YYNGEE. This CDR3 is built from 15 residues. Trimming cost V 4 bases and J 7 bases, with 15 bases left between them. As DNA, the CDR3 is TGTGCCAGCAGCCCTGACCCGGGAGAGAATTCACCCCTCCACTTT. It encodes CASSPDPGENSPLHF.

V is TRBV12-3 or TRBV12-4 and J is TRBJ1-5; a possible D gene is TRBD1 (5 bases). The CDR3 is made up of 13 amino acids. V gave up 8 bases and J gave up 4 bases, with 12 bases separating them. The CDR3 sequence: CASRAGRNQPQHF. CDR3 sequence (DNA): TGTGCCAGCCGGGCAGGGAGGAATCAGCCCCAGCATTTT.

The chain employs TRBV20-1 and TRBJ2-3; TRBD2 matches 12 bases. The germline V gene has CDR1 DFQATT and CDR2 SNEGSKA (reference sequence). V shed 6 bases, J shed 4 bases, and the junction held 8 bases outside the gene matches. The CDR3 length is 15 residues. The CDR3 protein is CSATPLAGGPDTQYF. DNA of the CDR3: TGCAGTGCCACTCCCCTAGCGGGGGGGCCAGATACGCAGTATTTT.

The gene calls are TRBV6-1 and TRBJ1-5; TRBD1 aligns across 12 bases. The CDR3 loop spans 16 amino acids. V dropped 4 bases and J dropped 5; count of bases not matched to a gene: 6. The germline CDR1 and CDR2 sequences are MNHNS and SASEGT. The CDR3 reads CASSAGTGGLDQPQHF. CDR3 coding DNA: TGTGCCAGCAGTGCCGGGACAGGGGGCTTGGATCAGCCCCAGCATTTT.

In its sample, this clonotype was seen once. The DNA of the CDR3 is TGCAGTGCTAAGGAAGGATGGAACTATGGCTACACCTTC. Protein: CSAKEGWNYGYTF. The chain joins TRBV20-1 to TRBJ1-2; D is unresolved. Germline loops: CDR1 DFQATT, CDR2 SNEGSKA (reference sequence). The CDR3 runs to 13 residues. V was clipped by 4 bases and J by 2 bases, with 11 bases between them.

The V call is TRBV2, the J call TRBJ2-5; no firm D call. Germline V lookup: CDR1 SNHLY, CDR2 FYNNEI. The CDR3 runs to 13 residues. V was clipped by 8 bases and J by 3 bases, with 13 bases between them. CDR3 in amino acids: CASGRVPEETQYF. The CDR3 DNA sequence: TGTGCCAGCGGCCGGGTCCCAGAAGAGACCCAGTACTTC.

The V and J genes are TRBV27 and TRBJ2-7; D gene unclear. The CDR3 extends over 13 amino acids. CDR1 is MNHEY and CDR2 is SMNVEV in the germline V gene (reference sequence). With 5 bases removed from V and 1 base from J, the gap between germline ends came to 9 bases. CDR3 amino acids: CASSRRTSYEQYF. In DNA, the CDR3 is TGTGCCAGCAGTCGACGGACGTCCTACGAGCAGTACTTC.

This clonotype was seen only once. The CDR3: CASSVHQDRPPGTEAFF. The CDR3 nucleotides are TGTGCCAGCAGTGTCCACCAGGACAGGCCCCCGGGCACTGAAGCTTTCTTT. The V and J genes are TRBV25-1 and TRBJ1-1; 7 positions match TRBD1. After removal of 4 bases from V and 4 bases from J, the junction contained 15 bases not matched to a gene. Germline loops: CDR1 MGHDK, CDR2 SYGVNS. The CDR3 covers 17 residues. Filled out from reference TRBV25-1 and TRBJ1-1, the complete variable domain reads EADIYQTPRYLVIGTGKKITLECSQTMGHDKMYWYQQDPGMELHLIHYSYGVNSTEKGDLSSESTVSRIRTEHFPLTLESARPSHTSQYLCASSVHQDRPPGTEAFFGQGTRLTVV.

V usage is TRBV2 and J usage is TRBJ1-6, with D hard to call. This CDR3 region has 14 residues. Germline assignment: CDR1 SNHLY and CDR2 FYNNEI. Trimming took off 3 bases at V and 6 bases at J, with 9 bases between the two ends. This CDR3 reads CASSDQFFNSPLHF. CDR3 DNA sequence: TGTGCCAGCAGTGATCAGTTCTTTAATTCACCCCTCCACTTT.

The rearrangement uses TRBV27 and TRBJ1-2; the D gene is possibly TRBD1 (6 bases). Germline-derived CDR1 and CDR2 are MNHEY and SMNVEV (reference sequence). This CDR3 is 12 amino acids long. V dropped 4 bases and J dropped 6 bases, with 9 bases sitting between them. The CDR3 sequence: CASSSRTDGYTF. The CDR3, as DNA: TGTGCCAGCAGTTCGCGGACAGATGGCTACACCTTC.